The entry below describes one TCR beta chain. The antigen is not known. In the PCR, 60 Vbeta and 13 Jbeta primers were used. Measured with immunoSEQ multiplex PCR; TCRdb has only the in-frame clones, and not every one. The sample yields 170,000 or so clones, about three quarters seen once. The data belong to a study of cytomegalovirus exposure and HLA in healthy donors. This cohort consisted of healthy bone marrow donors. Germline V gene sequence: CDR1 MDHEN, CDR2 SYDVKM. The CDR3 runs to 16 residues. J lost 1 base, V lost 6 bases, and 7 bases had no gene match. Whole-study results and caveats: In vitro data verified a few CMV-associated chains as specific for CMV antigens. TRBV6-2, TRBV6-3 and other indistinguishable V segments were excluded.

This receptor was identified in a woman in her thirties or forties in good health and CMV-seronegative. The genes are TRBV28 and TRBJ2-2; 8 nucleotides agree with TRBD1. Sequencing was carried out using PBMCs. The CDR3 DNA is TGTGCCAGCAGCGCCCTTGGACAGGGGAACACCGGGGAGCTGTTTTTT. Its protein is CASSALGQGNTGELFF.